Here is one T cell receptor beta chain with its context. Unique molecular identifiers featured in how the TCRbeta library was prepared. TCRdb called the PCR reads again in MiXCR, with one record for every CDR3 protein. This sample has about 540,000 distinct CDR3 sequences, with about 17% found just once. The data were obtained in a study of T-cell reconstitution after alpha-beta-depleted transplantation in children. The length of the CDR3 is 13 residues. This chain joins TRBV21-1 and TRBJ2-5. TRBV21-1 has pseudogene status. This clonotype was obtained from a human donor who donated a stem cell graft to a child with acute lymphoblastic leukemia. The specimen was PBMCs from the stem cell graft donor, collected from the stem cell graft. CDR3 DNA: TGTGCCAGCAGCGTATGGTCCCGGGAGACCCAGTACTTC. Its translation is CASSVWSRETQYF.